This T cell receptor (beta chain) was recorded in a study of CXCR3-negative and CXCR3-positive naive CD8 T cells. Study-level results: More hydrophobic TRB CDR3s were found in CXCR3-positive naive cells than in CXCR3-negative naive cells.

The CDR3 contains 15 residues. Per germline, CDR1 SGDLS and CDR2 YYNGEE. Each TRB cDNA library was prepared by 5' RACE (with UMI labels). From the 5' RACE reads, TCRdb lists one entry per CDR3 protein and no DNA. This table lists around 120,000 distinct CDR3 sequences. On this clonotype: Its antigen is unknown.

Material: naive CXCR3+ CD8+ T cells from blood. The subset: CD45RO-CCR7+CD27+CD95- naive CD8+ T cells expressing CXCR3 (TNR3+). The TCR sequence derives from a human donor in good health. Some clones in this sample may be carry-over from other donors' samples. The J gene is TRBJ1-1, the V gene TRBV9. CDR3 in amino acids: CASSVGTGDGTEAFF.